What follows are 15 T cell receptor beta chains derived from one specimen sequenced in a study of shared clonotypes between healthy human individuals. Repertoires were generated with immunoSEQ multiplex PCR, while TCRdb's copy carries only in-frame clones and drops some. The sample yields fewer than 3 million clones, around 92% seen once. The material sequenced was naive CD4+ T cells from PBMCs. Subset denoted: CD45RA+ positively selected. These receptors came from a man between 18 and 29 years old in good health. Some clones in this sample may be carry-over from other donors' samples.

On this clone itself: The junction differs from germline at one of its ends, possibly a read error. This chain connects TRBV7-3 to TRBJ1-2; D remains unclear. From germline, CDR1 is SGHTA and CDR2 FQGTGA. This CDR3 is 12 amino acids long. The CDR3 loop is CASSPSNYGYTF. The CDR3 DNA follows: TGTGCCAGCAGCCCCTCTAATTATGGCTACACCTTC.

V usage is TRBV27 and J usage is TRBJ2-1; no firm D call. V was pared by 5 bases and J by 4 bases, with 9 bases between. The CDR3 is 13 amino acids. CDR1 and CDR2 from the germline V gene are MNHEY and SMNVEV (reference sequence). The CDR3 DNA sequence: TGTGCCAGCAGTCCCCTGATTTACAATGAGCAGTTCTTC. This encodes CASSPLIYNEQFF.

V gene TRBV2 combines with J gene TRBJ2-7; TRBD1 agrees at 8 bases. CDR1 SNHLY and CDR2 FYNNEI come from the germline V gene. The CDR3 is made up of 12 amino acids. The V segment lost 6 bases and the J segment 7 bases; nucleotides outside the gene matches: 5. CDR3 in amino acids: CASRRQGWEQYF. The CDR3 nucleotides are TGTGCCAGCAGAAGACAGGGGTGGGAGCAGTACTTC.

The chain combines TRBV7-2 with TRBJ1-2, with 10 bases identical to TRBD1. The germline V gene has CDR1 SGHTA and CDR2 FQGNSA. The ends lost 4 bases at V and 1 base at J; junction bases unmatched: 6. The CDR3 is made up of 16 amino acids. CDR3 sequence: CASSSRQGAFNYGYTF. The DNA of the CDR3 is TGTGCCAGCAGCTCGAGACAGGGGGCCTTTAACTATGGCTACACCTTC.

The chain has TRBV7-2 and TRBJ2-5; D is uncertain. Trimming took off 4 bases at V and 5 bases at J, with 17 bases between the two ends. Germline CDR1 SGHTA, CDR2 FQGNSA. The length of the CDR3 is 15 residues. CDR3 region: CASSSLGTEGETQYF. CDR3 nucleotides: TGTGCCAGCAGCTCACTGGGTACGGAAGGCGAGACCCAGTACTTC.

V and J are TRBV7-2 and TRBJ2-7; D unresolved. Trimming cost V 1 base and J 0 bases, with 7 bases left between them. Germline-derived CDR1 and CDR2 are SGHTA and FQGNSA. The CDR3 contains 14 residues. The CDR3: CASSLVPGSYEQYF. CDR3 coding DNA: TGTGCCAGCAGCTTAGTGCCTGGCTCCTACGAGCAGTACTTC. Variable domain in full (rest from reference TRBV7-2 and TRBJ2-7): GAGVSQSPSNKVTEKGKDVELRCDPISGHTALYWYRQSLGQGLEFLIYFQGNSAPDKSGLPSDRFSAERTGGSVSTLTIQRTQQEDSAVYLCASSLVPGSYEQYFGPGTRLTVT.

This sequence joins TRBV5-1 and TRBJ2-4; 7 bases are a match to TRBD2. Germline V CDR1 and CDR2: SGHRS, YFSETQ. The CDR3 is made up of 14 amino acids. Trimming removed 4 bases from V and 4 bases from J; junction bases left unmatched: 5. CDR3 nucleotides: TGCGCCAGCAGCCTAACTAGCGATAAAAACATTCAGTACTTC. Residues: CASSLTSDKNIQYF.

This clone has just a few counts. V usage is TRBV10-2 and J usage is TRBJ1-4; TRBD1 might be the D (6 bases). CDR1 is WSHSY, CDR2 SAAADI, per germline. Trimming stripped 7 bases from V and 10 bases from J, with 13 bases between. The CDR3 spans 12 residues. The CDR3 DNA reads TGCGCCAGCACGAAGGGGGAGGGAAAACTGTTTTTT. Translated: CASTKGEGKLFF.

The V call is TRBV5-4, the J call TRBJ2-2, with 7 nucleotides matching TRBD2. V shed 4 bases, J shed 7 bases, and the junction held 10 bases outside the gene matches. The CDR3 runs to 15 residues. The germline gives CDR1 SGHNT, CDR2 YYREEE (reference sequence). The CDR3 reads CASSLADFSRGELFF. The CDR3 region has the DNA TGTGCCAGCAGCCTAGCGGACTTTTCCCGCGGGGAGCTGTTTTTT.

A remark on this clone: Other DNA sequences in the same sample also yield this CDR3. The rearrangement uses TRBV6-5 and TRBJ1-1; 10 bases are a match to TRBD1. Germline assignment: CDR1 MNHEY and CDR2 SVGAGI. J lost 5 bases, V lost 0 bases, and 3 bases had no gene match. The CDR3 has 15 residues. CDR3 bases: TGTGCCAGCAGTTACTCCGGGACAGGGGATACTGAAGCTTTCTTT. Its protein is CASSYSGTGDTEAFF.

On this clone: Other DNA sequences in this sample translate to the same CDR3. The chain joins TRBV30 to TRBJ1-1; no firm D call. This CDR3 has 12 residues. V gave up 5 bases and J gave up 1 base, with 8 bases separating them. Germline V CDR1 and CDR2: GTSNPN, SVGIG (reference sequence). The CDR3 region is CAWAPGNTEAFF. The CDR3 coding sequence is TGTGCCTGGGCTCCCGGGAACACTGAAGCTTTCTTT.

A word on this clone: In the same sample, other DNA sequences code for this CDR3. The gene calls are TRBV2 and TRBJ1-1; D is unclear. The germline V gene encodes CDR1 SNHLY and CDR2 FYNNEI. CDR3 length: 13 residues. The V gene lost 6 bases and the J gene lost 2 bases, with 10 bases spanning the gap. In nucleotides, the CDR3 is TGTGCCAGCAGCTTGGGTCTAAACACTGAAGCTTTCTTT. Its protein product is CASSLGLNTEAFF.

The genes are TRBV5-1 and TRBJ2-3; D could derive from TRBD1 or TRBD2 (5 bases each). This CDR3 spans 14 amino acids. V was cut by 1 base and J by 5 bases, with 11 bases left in between. Germline V gene lookup returns CDR1 SGHRS and CDR2 YFSETQ. This CDR3 reads CASSLSGTEDTQYF. CDR3 DNA: TGCGCCAGCAGCTTGTCGGGGACCGAAGATACGCAGTATTTT.

The chain uses TRBV2 and TRBJ2-5; TRBD2 matches at 9 bases. This CDR3 contains 15 residues. CDR1 is SNHLY and CDR2 is FYNNEI in the germline V gene. J gave up 4 bases and V 7 bases, and 10 bases lay outside the gene matches. In DNA, the CDR3 is TGTGCCAGCAAGGGCGGGAGGGGCTACACAGAGACCCAGTACTTC. Its protein product is CASKGGRGYTETQYF.

The rearrangement uses TRBV28 and TRBJ1-5; maybe TRBD1 (5 bases). The CDR3 consists of 12 residues. Trimming shortened V by 5 bases and J by 6 bases, and 8 bases separated the two germline ends. Per the germline V gene, CDR1 is MDHEN and CDR2 is SYDVKM. CDR3 in amino acids: CASSGGTQPQHF. The CDR3 DNA is TGTGCCAGCAGTGGGGGGACTCAGCCCCAGCATTTT.